Below, one TCR beta chain is given with its context. Trimming cost V 6 bases and J 4 bases; bases outside gene matches: 6. Germline V gene data show CDR1 as MNHEY and CDR2 as SVGAGI. The CDR3 contains 14 residues. The data stem from a study of cytotoxic CD8 clonotypes in ibrutinib-treated CLL. The repertoire was sequenced with immunoSEQ multiplex PCR; TCRdb's copy has only in-frame clones and lacks some. The sample has approximately 350,000 clones; 67% are singletons. Sample: PBMCs, taken after 36 months of ibrutinib treatment. This chain connects TRBV6-5 to TRBJ1-2; 9 bases are a match to TRBD1. The TCR comes from a human donor with chronic lymphocytic leukemia. The chain's CDR3 is CASSRTGEVYGYTF. DNA of the CDR3: TGTGCCAGCAGCCGGACAGGGGAGGTCTATGGCTACACCTTC.